The entry below describes one T cell receptor (beta chain). The antigen is unknown. The entry originates in a study of blood T cells in healthy people across ages. Germline CDR1 SGHVS, CDR2 FQNEAQ. This CDR3 region has 15 residues. V lost 3 bases to trimming and J lost 3 bases, with 14 bases between them. Study-wide findings and caveats: Changes seen in expanded clonotypes were possibly confounded by donor CMV status left unknown. The study could not conclusively compare naive and antigen-experienced cells, given its unsorted PBMCs.

It was with a sample-barcoded 5' primer and a J-beta primer mix that a second PCR of about 6 to 12 cycles was run. TCRdb reanalysed the 5' RACE reads using MiXCR and keeps one entry per CDR3 protein. The sample shows roughly 1.5 million distinct CDR3 sequences, about 45% of them seen only once. The draw of peripheral blood yielded roughly 9.1 milliliters from each donor. Input material: blood. V usage is TRBV7-8 and J usage is TRBJ1-2; D possibly corresponds to TRBD1 (6 bases). The TCR was taken from a woman aged 18-29 years in good health. In DNA form, the CDR3 reads TGTGCCAGCAGCTTGTACAGGGATCAAGACTATGGCTACACCTTC. It codes for CASSLYRDQDYGYTF.